This TCR beta chain was sequenced for a study of cytomegalovirus exposure and HLA in healthy donors. Germline V gene lookup returns CDR1 SGHDT and CDR2 YYEEEE. This CDR3 has 12 amino acids. Trimming shortened V by 0 bases and J by 7 bases, and 8 bases separated the two germline ends. With 60 Vbeta and 13 Jbeta primers, the PCR was carried out. TCRdb's table, derived via immunoSEQ multiplex PCR, lists solely in-frame clones and lacks some. The sample shows some 250,000 clones, over 80% of them seen only once. Sequencing used PBMCs. V gene TRBV5-6 combines with J gene TRBJ2-7, with D maybe TRBD2 (6 bases). The origin of this receptor is a woman aged 40 to 50 in good health and CMV-seropositive. The CDR3 DNA reads as TGTGCCAGCAGCTTGGCGGCGGGGGAGCAGTACTTC. Protein: CASSLAAGEQYF.